A single sample gave rise to the 27 T cell receptor beta chains below, sequenced in a study of CD8+ T cells in alopecia areata. The pooled cutaneous lymph node cells were sorted using several markers (CD4, CD8alpha, NKG2D, NKG2ACE and others). The authors extracted RNA and reverse transcribed it into cDNA as the sequencing template. Libraries were prepared by immunoSEQ multiplex PCR; TCRdb keeps only in-frame clonotypes and omits some of them. The record shows approximately 280,000 clones for this sample, with no singletons present. The sequencing sample was made of CD4+ T cells sorted from a lymph node. These receptors originate from a C3H/HeJ mouse with alopecia areata. MHC haplotype of the mouse line: H2-k.

On this clone: The germline and genes are mouse ones. Read data end 4 residues before the CDR3 end; the end is taken from the germline J gene. V and J are TRBV5 and TRBJ2-1; 12 bases agree with TRBD1. The CDR3 is 17 residues long. Germline-derived CDR1 and CDR2 are LGHNA and YNLKQL (reference sequence). The V gene end was trimmed by 4 bases and the J gene end by 3 bases; junction bases not matched to a gene: 7. CDR3 DNA (partial): TGTGCCAGCAGCCCCGGGGACAGGGGGCACCGCTATGCT. Protein product: CASSPGDRGHRYA. The full-length CDR3 reads as CASSPGDRGHRYAEQFF.

In its sample, this clone was seen a few times. The genes and germline here are from mouse. The read ends 4 residues shy of where the CDR3 ends; the end is completed using the germline J gene. This chain uses TRBV17 with TRBJ2-4; a weak D match, TRBD1 (6 bases). Germline V gives CDR1 MNHDT, CDR2 YYDKIL. This CDR3 is built from 14 residues. V lost 3 bases, J lost 2 bases, and 9 bases lay in between. The covered CDR3 bases are TGTGCTAGCAGTAGGGGGACACATCAAAAC. This codes for CASSRGTHQN. The whole CDR3 protein reads CASSRGTHQNTLYF.

With regard to this clone: Gene names and germline refer to mouse. The CDR3 is cut off 4 residues early in the read; its end comes from the germline J gene. This specimen includes other DNA sequences encoding the same CDR3. V usage is TRBV19 and J usage is TRBJ2-2; 8 bases agree with TRBD1. The J segment lost 1 base and the V segment lost 4 bases, leaving 3 bases of the junction unmatched. Germline V lookup: CDR1 FNHDT, CDR2 SITEND (reference sequence). The CDR3 loop spans 15 amino acids. The CDR3 region is CASSRDRRNTGQLYF. The DNA read from the CDR3 is TGTGCCAGCAGTCGGGACAGGAGAAACACCGGG.

This clone was counted only a few times. Gene names and germline match the mouse. The read halts 4 residues ahead of the CDR3 end, with the missing end drawn from the germline J gene. The rearrangement joins TRBV13-1 to TRBJ2-3; D not certain. CDR3 size: 13 residues. The V and J ends lost 2 bases and 4 bases respectively, with 8 bases between them. Germline CDR1 NSHNY, CDR2 SYGAGN. Partial CDR3 DNA: TGTGCCAGCAGTGACCTCAGGCCAGAA. Protein: CASSDLRPE. The whole CDR3 sequence is CASSDLRPETLYF.

Regarding this clone: Gene and germline names: mouse. Read sequence stops 4 residues before the CDR3 end, and the germline J gene provides the missing end. The chain links TRBV13-1 to TRBJ2-5; a possible D gene is TRBD2 (5 bases). Trimming removed 2 bases at V and 2 bases at J, with 9 bases between. This CDR3 has 14 amino acids. Germline V gives CDR1 NSHNY, CDR2 SYGAGN. CDR3 DNA, as far as it was read: TGTGCCAGCAGTGAGGTGGGGAGCCAAGAC. Translating it yields CASSEVGSQD. The complete CDR3 reads CASSEVGSQDTQYF.

A word on this clone: Gene names are mouse gene names. The read stops 4 residues short of the end of the CDR3; the missing end is completed from the germline J gene. The V call is TRBV13-3, the J call TRBJ2-7, with 8 positions matching TRBD1. The CDR3 consists of 15 residues. The germline V gene has CDR1 NNHDY and CDR2 SYVADS. With V trimmed by 1 base and J by 0 bases, 3 bases remained unmatched. The CDR3 protein is CASSDHQGASYEQYF. Incomplete CDR3 DNA: TGTGCCAGCAGTGATCACCAGGGGGCCTCCTAT.

There are many counts of this clone. Genes and germline are mouse. With the read ending 4 residues before the CDR3 end, the germline J gene is used to fill in that end. Other DNA sequences in this specimen translate into the identical CDR3. The chain uses TRBV12-1 and TRBJ1-2, with TRBD1 as a possible D gene (5 bases). This CDR3 comprises 14 residues. Germline V gene data show CDR1 as SGHSN and CDR2 as HYEKVE. V was trimmed by 0 bases and J by 0 bases, leaving 7 bases between them. The chain's CDR3 is CASSLPGPNSDYTF. The DNA read from the CDR3 is TGTGCCAGCTCTCTCCCAGGGCCAAACTCC.

This clone came up a few times. Gene names denote mouse genes. The read comes to an end 4 residues before the CDR3 does, leaving the germline J gene to fill in the end. The gene calls are TRBV5 and TRBJ2-4; TRBD2 agrees at 13 bases. The CDR3 runs 16 residues. The germline V gene has CDR1 LGHNA and CDR2 YNLKQL (reference sequence). The part of the CDR3 DNA that was read is TGTGCCAGCAGCCAGGACTGGGGGGGCGCTGCGAAC. It yields the protein CASSQDWGGAAN. In full, the CDR3 is CASSQDWGGAANTLYF.

This clone was observed a few times. Gene names and germline refer to mouse. The read ends 4 residues early relative to the CDR3; the germline J gene fills the gap. The chain couples TRBV1 to TRBJ2-3; 8 nucleotides match TRBD2. Germline lookup yields CDR1 NSQYPW and CDR2 LRSPGD (reference sequence). The CDR3 has 16 amino acids. V dropped 3 bases and J dropped 2; count of bases not matched to a gene: 7. The CDR3 DNA, read in part, is TGCACCTGCAGTGCGAGGGGGGGGCGCGTTGCAGAA. Translation gives CTCSARGGRVAE. The CDR3 reads in full as CTCSARGGRVAETLYF. The full variable domain, in which reference TRBV1 and TRBJ2-3 provide the parts outside the CDR3, is VTLLEQNPRWRLVPRGQAVNLRCILKNSQYPWMSWYQQDLQKQLQWLFTLRSPGDKEVKSLPGADYLATRVTDTELRLQVANMSQGRTLYCTCSARGGRVAETLYFGSGTRLTVL.

As for this clone: Mouse names are used for the genes. The CDR3 goes on 4 residues after the read ends, and that part is filled in from the germline J gene. The same CDR3 arises from other DNA sequences in this sample as well. The chain is built from TRBV31 and TRBJ2-7; 10 positions match TRBD2. The CDR3 length is 14 residues. The germline gives CDR1 GKSSPN, CDR2 SITVG. The DNA read from the CDR3 is TGTGCCTGGAGCCCCGGGACTGGGGATTAT. This encodes CAWSPGTGDY. The whole CDR3 is CAWSPGTGDYEQYF.

This clone was detected ten times or more. Mouse gene names and germline throughout. Sequencing ends 4 residues short of the CDR3 end; the germline J gene provides the rest. V is TRBV17 and J is TRBJ1-1; 7 bases are a match to TRBD1. Germline lookup yields CDR1 MNHDT and CDR2 YYDKIL. The CDR3 is 14 amino acids. The sequenced part of the CDR3 DNA is TGTGCTAGCAGTAGAGGGAGGGGGCTTACA. It translates to CASSRGRGLT. In full, the CDR3 is CASSRGRGLTEVFF.

This clone turned up a few times. Genes here carry mouse names. The CDR3 end falls 4 residues outside the read, so it is completed with the germline J gene. The chain combines TRBV19 with TRBJ2-7; 7 bases line up with TRBD2. The CDR3 is 15 amino acids. Germline lookup yields CDR1 FNHDT and CDR2 SITEND (reference sequence). Partial CDR3 DNA: TGTGCCAGCAGTATAGTCGGGGGGGGGATTTAT. It encodes CASSIVGGGIY. The full CDR3 protein is CASSIVGGGIYEQYF.

This clone was observed a few times. Gene names are mouse gene names. The read finishes 4 residues shy of the CDR3 end, and the germline J gene is used to complete it. The chain links TRBV13-1 to TRBJ2-7; D might be TRBD2 (6 bases). The CDR3 has 13 residues. Germline V lookup: CDR1 NSHNY, CDR2 SYGAGN. CDR3 DNA, as far as it was read: TGTGCCAGCAGTGATGCTGGGGCGTAT. Translation gives CASSDAGAY. The full CDR3 protein reads CASSDAGAYEQYF.

With respect to this clone: The gene names given are mouse names. The read finishes 4 residues shy of the CDR3 end, and the germline J gene is used to complete it. The chain couples TRBV13-2 to TRBJ2-7; maybe TRBD1 (5 bases). Per the germline V gene, CDR1 is NNHNN and CDR2 is SYGAGS (reference sequence). Trimming removed 0 bases at V and 2 bases at J, with 9 bases between. This CDR3 has 14 amino acids. The DNA read from the CDR3 is TGTGCCAGCGGTGATGCCCGACAGACCTAT. Its translation: CASGDARQTY. The full-length CDR3 reads as CASGDARQTYEQYF.

This clone occurred a few times. Gene names and germline refer to mouse. The read falls 4 residues short of the CDR3 end, and the missing part is taken from the germline J gene. This rearrangement joins TRBV5 to TRBJ2-2, with 10 bases identical to TRBD2. V shed 2 bases, J shed 2 bases, and the junction held 2 bases outside the gene matches. The CDR3 sequence is 16 residues long. Looked up from germline, CDR1 is LGHNA and CDR2 is YNLKQL (reference sequence). Partial CDR3 DNA: TGTGCCAGCAGCCAAACGGACTGGGGGAACACCGGG. Translated, it gives CASSQTDWGNTG. The whole CDR3 sequence is CASSQTDWGNTGQLYF.

In regard to this clone: Mouse germline and gene names are used. The read gets to within 3 residues of the CDR3 end, and the germline J gene fills in the rest. This sample also contains other DNA sequences that code for the same CDR3. The J gene is TRBJ1-6, the V gene TRBV13-2; 7 nucleotides line up with TRBD1. TRBJ1-6 carries the ORF label, with uncertain function. The germline V gene has CDR1 NNHNN and CDR2 SYGAGS (reference sequence). The CDR3 loop spans 16 amino acids. V trimming: 2 bases; J trimming: 4 bases; junction bases outside the gene matches: 6. The CDR3 here is CASGDPPGQYNSPLYF. The covered CDR3 bases are TGTGCCAGCGGTGACCCACCGGGACAGTATAATTCGCCC.

This clone was seen more than once but under ten times. Gene names denote mouse genes. Read data end 4 residues before the CDR3 end; the end is taken from the germline J gene. The chain joins TRBV3 to TRBJ2-2, with TRBD2 identical over 11 bases. The CDR3 loop spans 17 amino acids. The germline CDR1 and CDR2 sequences are SNHLY and FYNGKV (reference sequence). The V gene end was trimmed by 0 bases and the J gene end by 3 bases; junction bases not matched to a gene: 3. This CDR3 is CASSLADWGGDTGQLYF. The sequenced CDR3 bases are TGTGCCAGCAGCTTAGCCGACTGGGGGGGAGACACCGGG.

Details on this clone: Germline and genes here are mouse. The observed sequence ends 4 residues before the CDR3 terminus, with the missing tail filled in from the germline J gene. The chain joins TRBV13-1 to TRBJ2-4; D gene uncertain. Looked up from germline, CDR1 is NSHNY and CDR2 is SYGAGN. V was pared by 0 bases and J by 0 bases, with 11 bases between. This CDR3 contains 16 residues. CDR3 sequence reads: CASSDATTTSQNTLYF. The sequenced CDR3 bases are TGTGCCAGCAGTGATGCGACGACAACTAGTCAAAAC.

This clone was recorded a few times. Gene names and germline refer to mouse. The read gets to within 4 residues of the CDR3 end, and the germline J gene fills in the rest. This sequence joins TRBV13-1 and TRBJ2-2; 7 bases align to TRBD1. CDR1 NSHNY and CDR2 SYGAGN come from the germline V gene. Trimming at V came to 6 bases and at J to 1 base, leaving 6 bases not matched to a gene. The CDR3 runs 15 residues. CDR3 region: CASTGTALNTGQLYF. Incomplete CDR3 DNA: TGTGCCAGCACCGGGACAGCCCTAAACACCGGG.

This clone was detected only a few times. Mouse names are used for the genes. The DNA ends 3 residues before the CDR3 does, and the rest of the CDR3 is filled in from the germline J gene. The chain employs TRBV16 and TRBJ1-6; maybe TRBD1 (5 bases). Being an ORF, TRBJ1-6 has a function that is uncertain. The length of the CDR3 is 19 residues. The germline V and J ends were trimmed by 0 bases and 0 bases, with 15 bases remaining between them. Germline V gene data show CDR1 as SGHSA and CDR2 as FRNQAP. The sequenced CDR3 bases are TGTGCAAGCAGCTTAGATAGCCGGACACCCAATTCCTATAATTCGCCC. Translating it yields CASSLDSRTPNSYNSP. The whole CDR3 is CASSLDSRTPNSYNSPLYF.

This clone occurred a few times. The gene symbols are mouse symbols. CDR3 DNA (partial): TGTGCCAGCAGTGATGCGGGACAGGTATAT. Protein product: CASSDAGQVY. Given in full, the CDR3 is CASSDAGQVYEQYF. J is TRBJ2-7 and V is TRBV13-1; TRBD1 matches 8 bases. From the germline J gene comes the end of the CDR3, since the read stops 4 residues before it. Germline assignment: CDR1 NSHNY and CDR2 SYGAGN. The CDR3 consists of 14 residues.

This clone was counted only a few times. The germline and genes are mouse ones. The read ends 4 residues before the CDR3 terminus; that terminus is restored from the germline J gene. Other DNA sequences from this sample encode an identical CDR3 as well. The chain is built from TRBV13-3 and TRBJ2-2, with 9 bases aligning to TRBD2. Germline V lookup: CDR1 NNHDY, CDR2 SYVADS. The CDR3 has 15 residues. Unmatched junction bases numbered 1, after V lost 4 bases and J lost 0 bases. CDR3 region: CASSPGGANTGQLYF. The covered CDR3 bases are TGTGCCAGCAGTCCTGGGGGGGCAAACACCGGG.

This clone was observed a few times. Gene names and germline match the mouse. The read terminates 4 residues before the CDR3 end, so the remaining end is supplied by the germline J gene. Other nucleotide sequences in the sample specify the same CDR3. This chain joins TRBV13-1 and TRBJ2-3, with TRBD1 matching over 8 bases. Germline assignment: CDR1 NSHNY and CDR2 SYGAGN. Germline trimming cut 4 bases from V and 0 bases from J; bases unmatched to any gene: 4. This CDR3 spans 15 amino acids. The chain's CDR3 is CASSRTGTSAETLYF. The sequenced CDR3 bases are TGTGCCAGCAGTCGGACAGGGACTAGTGCAGAA.

About this clone: These gene names are mouse names. The read terminates 4 residues ahead of where the CDR3 ends, so the germline J gene completes it. The chain uses TRBV5 and TRBJ1-1, with 7 bases matching TRBD1. V trimming: 5 bases; J trimming: 4 bases; junction bases outside the gene matches: 4. Germline assignment: CDR1 LGHNA and CDR2 YNLKQL (reference sequence). The CDR3 covers 13 residues. The CDR3: CASSNRGSTEVFF. The sequenced CDR3 bases are TGTGCCAGCAGCAACAGGGGAAGCACA.

This clone has at least ten counts. These gene names are mouse names. From the germline J gene comes the end of the CDR3, since the read stops 4 residues before it. The same CDR3 arises from other DNA sequences in this sample as well. The chain is built from TRBV1 and TRBJ2-1; 7 bases agree with TRBD2. Germline V gene sequence: CDR1 NSQYPW, CDR2 LRSPGD (reference sequence). V lost 3 bases to trimming and J lost 2 bases; unmatched junction nucleotides: 1. This CDR3 is built from 14 residues. This CDR3 reads CTCSAGGYYAEQFF. CDR3 DNA (partial): TGCACCTGCAGTGCTGGGGGGTACTATGCT.

Remarks on this clone: Germline and genes: mouse. The read stops 4 residues short of the end of the CDR3; the missing end is completed from the germline J gene. Other DNA sequences of this sample code for an identical CDR3. The rearrangement uses TRBV31 and TRBJ2-2, with D tentatively TRBD2 (6 bases). Trimming cost V 0 bases and J 1 base, with 9 bases left between them. Germline V CDR1 and CDR2: GKSSPN, SITVG. The CDR3 covers 15 residues. The part of the CDR3 DNA that was read is TGTGCCTGGAGTCTATTGGGGGAAAACACCGGG. This translates into CAWSLLGENTG. The CDR3, in full, reads CAWSLLGENTGQLYF.

Notes on this clone: Here the gene names and germline are mouse. The missing CDR3 end, 4 residues past where the read stops, is filled in from the germline J gene. V and J are TRBV13-3 and TRBJ2-1; 13 positions agree with TRBD2. This CDR3 has 15 amino acids. With V trimmed by 3 bases and J by 5 bases, 2 bases remained unmatched. Germline assignment: CDR1 NNHDY and CDR2 SYVADS. The CDR3 DNA, read in part, is TGTGCCAGCAGTGGGACTGGGGGGGCGGATGCT. Translation gives CASSGTGGADA. The full CDR3 reads CASSGTGGADAEQFF.